A single sample gave rise to the 12 T cell receptor beta chains below, sequenced in a study of T cell responses to AZD1222 COVID-19 vaccine. The data were produced by immunoSEQ multiplex PCR, yet TCRdb's version contains in-frame clones alone and is incomplete. The table shows under 150,000 clones, with approximately 93% occurring only once. The starting material was peripheral blood, obtained on day 0 of AZD1222 vaccination. All receptors derive from an adult in good health.

CDR3 region: CASSPGDREYRTGDTQYF. For the CDR3, the DNA is TGCGCCAGCAGCCCGGGGGACAGGGAGTATAGGACAGGCGATACGCAGTATTTT. The V call is TRBV5-1, the J call TRBJ2-3, with TRBD1 matching 9 bases. Germline values: CDR1 SGHRS, CDR2 YFSETQ. This CDR3 is built from 18 residues. V gave up 4 bases and J gave up 6 bases; unmatched junction bases: 18.

The genes are TRBV30 and TRBJ2-5, with 7 bases matching TRBD2. Trimming removed 3 bases from V and 5 bases from J; junction bases left unmatched: 12. Germline V CDR1 and CDR2: GTSNPN, SVGIG (reference sequence). The CDR3 runs 15 residues. In nucleotides, the CDR3 is TGTGCCTGGAGCACCCCCTGGGAGGGCCGGGAGACCCAGTACTTC. Translation gives CAWSTPWEGRETQYF. Based on the CDR3 plus reference TRBV30 and TRBJ2-5, the full variable domain is SQTIHQWPATLVQPVGSPLSLECTVEGTSNPNLYWYRQAAGRGLQLLFYSVGIGQISSEVPQNLSASRPQDRQFILSSKKLLLSDSGFYLCAWSTPWEGRETQYFGPGTRLLVL.

V and J are TRBV5-4 and TRBJ1-2; no definite D call. Germline-derived CDR1 and CDR2 are SGHNT and YYREEE (reference sequence). The CDR3 runs 14 residues. Between the trimmed V and J ends, which lost 4 bases and 2 bases, there was a span of 12 bases. CDR3 in amino acids: CASSRYQENYGYTF. The CDR3 coding sequence is TGTGCCAGCAGCCGCTATCAGGAGAACTATGGCTACACCTTC.

V usage is TRBV6-2 or TRBV6-3 and J usage is TRBJ2-1; D gene ambiguous. Germline assignment: CDR1 MNHEY and CDR2 SVGEGT. The ends were cut back, 5 bases at V and 7 bases at J, with 9 bases in the middle. The CDR3 is made up of 12 amino acids. The CDR3 nucleotides are TGTGCCAGCAGTACCGTTGCAAATGAGCAGTTCTTC. This codes for CASSTVANEQFF.

CDR3 in amino acids: CASSLRTVHGAFF. The CDR3 nucleotides are TGTGCCAGCAGCCTCCGGACAGTGCATGGAGCTTTCTTT. The J gene is TRBJ1-1, the V gene TRBV7-2; tentative D call: TRBD1 (6 bases). CDR1 and CDR2 (germline): SGHTA, FQGNSA. V lost 5 bases to trimming and J lost 10 bases, with 17 bases between them. The CDR3 has 13 residues.

As for this clone: Compared with germline, one end of the junction differs, possibly owing to a read error. The chain links TRBV15 to TRBJ2-3; the D gene could be TRBD1 or TRBD2 (7 bases each). Germline loops: CDR1 LNHNV, CDR2 YYDKDF (reference sequence). This CDR3 region has 12 residues. The CDR3 sequence is CATSRGGRDRFF. In nucleotides, the CDR3 is TGTGCCACCAGCAGAGGGGGGAGGGACAGATTTTTT.

The chain joins TRBV7-9 to TRBJ2-7; the match to TRBD2 covers 16 bases. The CDR3 loop spans 18 amino acids. V dropped 5 bases and J dropped 2; count of bases not matched to a gene: 9. CDR1 and CDR2 (germline): SEHNR, FQNEAQ (reference sequence). In DNA, the CDR3 is TGTGCCAGCAGCACACCGGGACTAGCGGGAGGGGGAGCCTACGAGCAGTACTTC. Protein: CASSTPGLAGGGAYEQYF.

The chain employs TRBV3-1 (or the pseudogene TRBV3-2) and TRBJ1-6; D is perhaps TRBD1 (5 bases). V was pared by 4 bases and J by 9 bases, with 16 bases between. Germline CDR1 is LGHDT and CDR2 is YNNKEL (reference sequence). This CDR3 contains 15 residues. As DNA, the CDR3 is TGTGCCAGCAGCCGAGGGGACGGAATTGCTTCACCCCTCCACTTT. This encodes CASSRGDGIASPLHF.

About this clone: The germline gene is not matched at one end of the junction; a read error may be the cause. The V gene is TRBV30, the J gene TRBJ2-1, with D hard to call. The CDR3 is 8 amino acids. The germline V gene encodes CDR1 GTSNPN and CDR2 SVGIG (reference sequence). CDR3 loop: CAWSSSVF. In DNA, the CDR3 is TGTGCCTGGAGTAGTTCGGTCTTC.

This rearrangement joins TRBV28 to TRBJ1-6; 8 bases map to TRBD1. CDR3 length: 17 amino acids. Germline V gene sequence: CDR1 MDHEN, CDR2 SYDVKM. V dropped 3 bases and J dropped 8; count of bases not matched to a gene: 12. As DNA, the CDR3 is TGTGCCAGCAGTTTCCTCGGCCGGGACAGGCGCTATTCACCCCTCCACTTT. As protein: CASSFLGRDRRYSPLHF.

V and J are TRBV28 and TRBJ2-7, with TRBD2 as a possible D gene (7 bases). Germline V gives CDR1 MDHEN, CDR2 SYDVKM. V lost 10 bases and J 5 bases, leaving 21 bases between the germline ends. This CDR3 is 14 amino acids long. The CDR3 DNA follows: TGTGCCACCTCCAAGGGGGGGGGCATCGACGAGCAGTACTTC. This translates into CATSKGGGIDEQYF.

The rearrangement links TRBV30 to TRBJ1-1; D may be TRBD1 (5 bases). Trimming cost V 4 bases and J 5 bases, with 14 bases left between them. Germline CDR1 is GTSNPN and CDR2 is SVGIG (reference sequence). This CDR3 is 13 amino acids long. Here the CDR3 DNA reads TGTGCCTGGACACTGTCTGACAGAACTGAAGCTTTCTTT. Translated: CAWTLSDRTEAFF.